This T cell receptor (beta chain) was sequenced during a study of PD-1 blockade in classical Hodgkin lymphoma. Study in general: Patients got intravenous nivolumab 3 mg/kg every 2 weeks.

Described time point: cycle 4 day 1 (C4D1), after 6 weeks of nivolumab. Brentuximab vedotin exposure varied, and every patient relapsed after autologous stem cell transplantation. When best responses were assessed, they were complete response, partial response or progressive disease. The CDR3 length is 15 residues. Germline V gene sequence: CDR1 SGHDN, CDR2 FVKESK. V was clipped by 4 bases and J by 1 base, with 13 bases between them. Turning to this clone: Its specificity is not known.

Study-wide results and caveats: Complete responders started with a diversity level that resembled newly diagnosed patients at baseline. TCR diversity in CD4+, not CD8+, cells rose significantly by C4D1.

Generated by immunoSEQ multiplex PCR, the TCRdb table keeps only in-frame clones and is missing some. Of some 96,000 clones in the sample, roughly 91% are singletons; the top ten hold 2%. The TCR originated in a human donor with classical Hodgkin lymphoma. The specimen comprised peripheral blood mononuclear cells (PBMCs), sampled before the fourth cycle of nivolumab. V gene TRBV14 combines with J gene TRBJ1-1; D gene uncertain. CDR3 nucleotides: TGTGCCAGCAGCCCTTACATTGGCGGGAACACTGAAGCTTTCTTT. This gives the protein CASSPYIGGNTEAFF. Drawing the rest from reference TRBV14 and TRBJ1-1, the complete variable domain is EAGVTQFPSHSVIEKGQTVTLRCDPISGHDNLYWYRRVMGKEIKFLLHFVKESKQDESGMPNNRFLAERTGGTYSTLKVQPAELEDSGVYFCASSPYIGGNTEAFFGQGTRLTVV.